This TCR beta chain was obtained from a study of T cell responses to AZD1222 COVID-19 vaccine. Across the whole study: Pooling covered second doses at about 4 or about 12 weeks.

On this clone itself: Its antigen is unknown.

The table came from immunoSEQ multiplex PCR; TCRdb's copy has only in-frame clones and leaves some out. The sample has fewer than 75,000 clones; roughly 87% are singletons. Notes on the study in general: Clonal diversity was possibly underestimated, and the donors were mostly white British, with more females. No repertoire was sampled before or during the peak T cell response, only after it.

Looked up from germline, CDR1 is SGHDT and CDR2 is YYEEEE. V was clipped by 2 bases and J by 7 bases, with 15 bases between them. The CDR3 is made up of 15 amino acids. Specimen: peripheral blood, collected on day 0 of AZD1222 vaccination. The source of this sequence is an adult in good health. The chain links TRBV5-6 to TRBJ1-4; D perhaps matches TRBD1 (5 bases). The CDR3 sequence is CASSFSGGSFEKLFF. The CDR3 DNA reads as TGTGCCAGCAGCTTTAGCGGGGGGTCGTTTGAAAAACTGTTTTTT.